The 10 T cell receptor beta chains presented below share a single source sample, sequenced in a study of T cells in Graves' hyperthyroidism and ophthalmopathy (dated by TCRdb to about 2019). The library was obtained by multiplex PCR. Sequencing was carried out with an Illumina HiSeq 2000. Amplification of TCR beta CDR3 regions was carried out from RNA transcripts. The first round of RT-PCR for the TCR CDR3 was performed with the HTBI primer set and the Qiagen OneStep RT-PCR kit. The public reads were run again by TCRdb, first through fastp at Q25 and then through MiXCR, and only productive beta chains were kept. Each CDR3 protein gets just one entry, which takes the most common genes and DNA from the rows behind it. The sample data list 300,000 to 350,000 distinct CDR3 sequences, and 15% to 20% of these were observed just once. The ten largest account for approximately 54% of the sample. Sample: blood. These receptors were collected from a woman aged 45-60 years with Graves' hyperthyroidism.

The rearrangement uses TRBV9 and TRBJ2-6; no reliable D call. V lost 6 bases and J lost 1, with 5 bases in between. CDR1 and CDR2 from the germline V gene are SGDLS and YYNGEE. The CDR3 runs 13 residues. CDR3 residues: CASTVSGANVLTF. CDR3 DNA: TGTGCCAGCACAGTTTCTGGGGCCAACGTCCTGACTTTC.

This sequence joins TRBV27 and TRBJ1-5, with 10 nucleotides matching TRBD1. The CDR3 has 18 residues. Germline lookup yields CDR1 MNHEY and CDR2 SMNVEV (reference sequence). The V gene end was trimmed by 5 bases and the J gene end by 3 bases; junction bases not matched to a gene: 13. CDR3 residues: CASSPSFGTGAHNQPQHF. The CDR3 coding sequence is TGTGCCAGCAGTCCAAGTTTCGGGACAGGGGCACACAATCAGCCCCAGCATTTT.

This clonotype has at least ten counts. This sequence joins TRBV6-1 and TRBJ2-7; D call uncertain. Trimming removed 0 bases from V and 2 bases from J, with 8 bases in between. In germline, CDR1 is MNHNS, CDR2 SASEGT. The CDR3 is 14 residues long. The CDR3 loop reads CASSEALETYEQYF. The CDR3 region has the DNA TGTGCCAGCAGTGAAGCGTTGGAAACCTACGAGCAGTACTTC.

This clonotype was detected many times. The V and J genes are TRBV2 and TRBJ2-1; perhaps TRBD2 as D (6 bases). The V gene's germline CDR1 is SNHLY and CDR2 FYNNEI. The CDR3 is 16 amino acids. V lost 0 bases, J lost 7 bases, and 16 bases lay in between. For the CDR3, the DNA is TGTGCCAGCAGTGAAGCGACTAGTCTAAGGTGGAATGAGCAGTTCTTC. Protein product: CASSEATSLRWNEQFF. The whole variable domain, remainder taken from reference TRBV2 and TRBJ2-1, is EPEVTQTPSHQVTQMGQEVILRCVPISNHLYFYWYRQILGQKVEFLVSFYNNEISEKSEIFDDQFSVERPDGSNFTLKIRSTKLEDSAMYFCASSEATSLRWNEQFFGPGTRLTVL.

This chain joins TRBV10-3 and TRBJ2-5, with D uncertain. Germline CDR1 is ENHRY and CDR2 is SYGVKD. This CDR3 has 13 amino acids. Trimming removed 4 bases at V and 5 bases at J, with 11 bases between. For the CDR3, the DNA is TGTGCCATCAGTGGAGAAAAAAGGGAGACCCAGTACTTC. Protein sequence: CAISGEKRETQYF.

This clonotype was picked up a small number of times. The J gene is TRBJ2-1, the V gene TRBV5-1, with D possibly called TRBD1 or TRBD2 (6 bases each). Deletions cut 2 bases from V and 9 bases from J, with 15 bases between. The CDR3 extends over 14 amino acids. Germline CDR1 is SGHRS and CDR2 is YFSETQ. Written as DNA, the CDR3 is TGCGCCAGCAGCTTAGGGGGGCCTCAGGTTGAGCAGTTCTTC. Encoded protein: CASSLGGPQVEQFF. The complete variable domain, with remaining parts taken from reference TRBV5-1 and TRBJ2-1, reads KAGVTQTPRYLIKTRGQQVTLSCSPISGHRSVSWYQQTPGQGLQFLFEYFSETQRNKGNFPGRFSGRQFSNSRSEMNVSTLELGDSALYLCASSLGGPQVEQFFGPGTRLTVL.

This clonotype was counted between two and nine times. This chain joins TRBV6-1 and TRBJ1-5, with D possibly being TRBD1 (5 bases). CDR1 is MNHNS and CDR2 is SASEGT in the germline V gene. V was pared by 7 bases and J by 5 bases, with 24 bases between. The CDR3 spans 17 residues. CDR3 loop: CASTLQLGGGVDQPQHF. CDR3 bases: TGTGCCAGCACCCTCCAGCTGGGGGGGGGGGTAGATCAGCCCCAGCATTTT.

The chain couples TRBV6-1 to TRBJ2-2; D gene unclear. Germline V gene sequence: CDR1 MNHNS, CDR2 SASEGT. Deletions cut 2 bases from V and 1 base from J, with 11 bases between. This CDR3 is built from 16 residues. This chain's CDR3 is CASSESLGWNTGELFF. The CDR3, as DNA: TGTGCCAGCAGTGAATCGCTAGGCTGGAACACCGGGGAGCTGTTTTTT.

This clonotype was counted only a few times. The rearrangement joins TRBV5-1 to TRBJ1-2; a weak D match, TRBD1 (6 bases). Per germline, CDR1 SGHRS and CDR2 YFSETQ. V was trimmed by 4 bases and J by 1 base, leaving 20 bases between them. The CDR3 is 17 residues long. The CDR3 region has the DNA TGCGCCAGCAGCCGCACCTTTGACAGGATGGGTAACTATGGCTACACCTTC. It is translated as CASSRTFDRMGNYGYTF.

This clonotype has only one observation. The junction shows a germline mismatch at one end, possibly a read error. V gene TRBV5-1 combines with J gene TRBJ2-7; tentative D call: TRBD2 (5 bases). Germline CDR1 reads SGHRS; CDR2 reads YFSETQ. There are 15 residues in the CDR3. The CDR3, as DNA: TGCGCCAGCAGCCGCGGGCAGAGCGACTCCCACGAGCAGTACTTC. This encodes CASSRGQSDSHEQYF.